Sequencing of this T cell receptor (beta chain) was carried out in a study of shared clonotypes between healthy human individuals. This clone is a singleton in its sample. Data came from immunoSEQ multiplex PCR; TCRdb stores just in-frame clones and leaves some out. The sample consists of about 690,000 clones, around 90% of them appearing once. V lost 2 bases and J lost 0, with 8 bases in between. Germline V gene sequence: CDR1 SGHRS, CDR2 YFSETQ. The CDR3 totals 14 residues. The sequenced material came from memory CD8+ T cells from PBMCs. As to subset: CD45RO+ cells pooled with CCR7-negative TemRA cells. The receptor was isolated from a man between 18 and 35 years old in good health. Some clones in this sample may be carry-over from other donors' samples. The chain couples TRBV5-1 to TRBJ1-2; D ambiguous. The CDR3 is CASSLAGANYGYTF. DNA for the CDR3: TGCGCCAGCAGCTTAGCGGGAGCTAACTATGGCTACACCTTC.